This T cell receptor (beta chain) came from a study of T cells in localized non-small cell lung cancer. The table came from immunoSEQ multiplex PCR; TCRdb's copy has only in-frame clones and leaves some out. The sample yields under 5,500 clones, roughly 33% seen once. Findings of the study overall: Measurement of T cell clonality placed uninvolved adjacent lung highest, above the level in tumor. The study detected a median about 60 of the top 100 tumor clones in adjacent lung. Greater blood T cell density accompanied longer overall survival.

V was pared by 5 bases and J by 3 bases, with 7 bases of the junction left unmatched. This CDR3 is 14 amino acids long. Germline lookup yields CDR1 MGHDK and CDR2 SYGVNS. Note on this clone: No antigen is known for it.

The starting material was lung tumor tissue, obtained before any cancer treatment. The sequence was obtained from a female donor of 60 years or more with stage I lung adenocarcinoma. V and J are TRBV25-1 and TRBJ2-7, with 7 nucleotides matching TRBD2. The CDR3 reads CASSLAGGSYEQYF. The CDR3 DNA is TGTGCCAGCAGTTTAGCCGGGGGGAGCTACGAGCAGTACTTC.